Listed below are T cell receptor beta chains from one sample, sequenced in a study of T-cell memory formation after mild COVID-19. TCRdb re-derived calls from the 5' RACE reads in MiXCR, one entry per CDR3 protein. Of 350,000 to 450,000 distinct CDR3 sequences in the sample, 20% were seen once. Sample: PBMCs or a T cell subset sorted from them (not recorded which). The receptors were sampled from an adult woman who had mild COVID-19 (a few samples of this study predate the infection). Cell type and time point are not known. The conserved cysteine and the conserved F or W are not part of the CDR3 here.

j_gene: TRBJ2-3; v_gene: TRBV20-1; CDR3aa: SARGFGGPSTDTQY
j_gene: TRBJ2-5; v_gene: TRBV18; CDR3aa: ASSPPLGSQETQY
j_gene: TRBJ1-1; v_gene: TRBV5-1; CDR3aa: ASSQIPDRYNTEAF
j_gene: TRBJ2-7; v_gene: TRBV7-6; CDR3aa: ASKPQPDRSYEQY
j_gene: TRBJ1-1; v_gene: TRBV18; CDR3aa: ASSPGATEAF
j_gene: TRBJ2-3; v_gene: TRBV27; CDR3aa: ASSGGLYTDTQY
j_gene: TRBJ2-1; v_gene: TRBV7-9; CDR3aa: ASTLPGTHYNEQF
j_gene: TRBJ1-2; v_gene: TRBV5-6; CDR3aa: ASSLLGQGAGYT
j_gene: TRBJ2-6; v_gene: TRBV21-1; CDR3aa: ASSNIVGTYSGANVLT
j_gene: TRBJ2-2; v_gene: TRBV29-1; CDR3aa: SVKGDRVYGELF
j_gene: TRBJ1-1; v_gene: TRBV18; CDR3aa: ASSPNRGPTEAF
j_gene: TRBJ2-7; v_gene: TRBV5-1; CDR3aa: ASSLDQAYSYEQY
j_gene: TRBJ2-7; v_gene: TRBV24-1; CDR3aa: ATSAYGQEWSHEQY
j_gene: TRBJ2-1; v_gene: TRBV12-3/TRBV12-4; CDR3aa: ASSPTDRHRNEQF
j_gene: TRBJ2-1; v_gene: TRBV7-9; CDR3aa: ASSLAGTADNEQF
j_gene: TRBJ2-7; v_gene: TRBV4-2; CDR3aa: ASSQEPTLVDEQY
j_gene: TRBJ1-5; v_gene: TRBV18; CDR3aa: ASSIGQANQPQH
j_gene: TRBJ1-2; v_gene: TRBV12-5; CDR3aa: ASGGSLRGSGYT
j_gene: TRBJ2-2; v_gene: TRBV7-3; CDR3aa: ASSSGLGDTGELF
j_gene: TRBJ2-1; v_gene: TRBV5-1; CDR3aa: ASSRPQGGSYNEQF
j_gene: TRBJ2-5; v_gene: TRBV25-1; CDR3aa: ASSERQRPRVEETQY
j_gene: TRBJ2-3; v_gene: TRBV6-2/TRBV6-3; CDR3aa: ASSSFPISGASTDTQY
j_gene: TRBJ2-1; v_gene: TRBV6-5; CDR3aa: ASSYSGLAGGDYNEQF
j_gene: TRBJ1-5; v_gene: TRBV20-1; CDR3aa: SAMDGYQPQH
j_gene: TRBJ2-1; v_gene: TRBV7-9; CDR3aa: ASRPGLAIDNEQF
j_gene: TRBJ2-5; v_gene: TRBV7-9; CDR3aa: ASSLTSGVWETQY
j_gene: TRBJ2-1; v_gene: TRBV10-3; CDR3aa: AISESPVSVNEQF
j_gene: TRBJ2-3; v_gene: TRBV27; CDR3aa: ASRRERGQLNTQY
j_gene: TRBJ1-1; v_gene: TRBV4-3; CDR3aa: ASSSTRWGNTEAF
j_gene: TRBJ2-7; v_gene: TRBV5-5; CDR3aa: ASSLEWGKKQY
j_gene: TRBJ2-7; v_gene: TRBV7-9; CDR3aa: ASSPRGSEQY
j_gene: TRBJ2-2; v_gene: TRBV12-3/TRBV12-4; CDR3aa: ASSLRADTGELF
j_gene: TRBJ1-6; v_gene: TRBV7-9; CDR3aa: ASSPKPNSPLH
j_gene: TRBJ2-3; v_gene: TRBV11-2; CDR3aa: ASSLDSWGTTDTQY
j_gene: TRBJ1-1; v_gene: TRBV10-3; CDR3aa: AISVGETEAF
j_gene: TRBJ1-1; v_gene: TRBV27; CDR3aa: ASTLGGVNTEAF
j_gene: TRBJ2-3; v_gene: TRBV5-1; CDR3aa: ATSGGGTSTDTQY
j_gene: TRBJ2-7; v_gene: TRBV6-2/TRBV6-3; CDR3aa: ASSSPISGRASEQY
j_gene: TRBJ2-5; v_gene: TRBV5-1; CDR3aa: ASSFKREETQY
j_gene: TRBJ2-5; v_gene: TRBV4-1; CDR3aa: ASSQPPLGSVEETQY
j_gene: TRBJ1-1; v_gene: TRBV19; CDR3aa: ATLPPTGRDTEAF
j_gene: TRBJ2-1; v_gene: TRBV20-1; CDR3aa: SAREGESALNEQF
j_gene: TRBJ2-7; v_gene: TRBV7-8; CDR3aa: ASSRVPGQGNEQY
j_gene: TRBJ1-2; v_gene: TRBV29-1; CDR3aa: SVEAGELTFSGYT
j_gene: TRBJ2-5; v_gene: TRBV5-6; CDR3aa: ASSLVQKETQY
j_gene: TRBJ2-7; v_gene: TRBV6-2/TRBV6-3; CDR3aa: ASIDGRLAGAYEQY
j_gene: TRBJ1-2; v_gene: TRBV27; CDR3aa: ASSPTNKGSYT
j_gene: TRBJ2-7; v_gene: TRBV4-3; CDR3aa: ASSQGEARGEQY
j_gene: TRBJ2-3; v_gene: TRBV12-3/TRBV12-4; CDR3aa: ASSRSQGTDTQY
j_gene: TRBJ2-1; v_gene: TRBV9; CDR3aa: ASSFSGAEQF
j_gene: TRBJ1-2; v_gene: TRBV6-6; CDR3aa: ASRGGGYYGYT
j_gene: TRBJ1-2; v_gene: TRBV3-1; CDR3aa: ASSQDPRVDGYT
j_gene: TRBJ2-5; v_gene: TRBV6-5; CDR3aa: ASSGAGGGETQY
j_gene: TRBJ1-5; v_gene: TRBV7-2; CDR3aa: ASSTPASNQPQH